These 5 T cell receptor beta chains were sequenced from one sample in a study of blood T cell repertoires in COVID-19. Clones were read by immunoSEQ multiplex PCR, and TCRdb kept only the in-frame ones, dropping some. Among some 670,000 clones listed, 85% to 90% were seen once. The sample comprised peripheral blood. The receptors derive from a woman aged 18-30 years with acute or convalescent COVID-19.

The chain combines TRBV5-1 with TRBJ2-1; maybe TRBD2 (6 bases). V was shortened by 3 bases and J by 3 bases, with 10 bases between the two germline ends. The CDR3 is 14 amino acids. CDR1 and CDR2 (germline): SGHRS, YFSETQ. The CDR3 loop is CASSWRDLYNEQFF. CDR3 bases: TGCGCCAGCAGCTGGCGGGACCTCTACAATGAGCAGTTCTTC.

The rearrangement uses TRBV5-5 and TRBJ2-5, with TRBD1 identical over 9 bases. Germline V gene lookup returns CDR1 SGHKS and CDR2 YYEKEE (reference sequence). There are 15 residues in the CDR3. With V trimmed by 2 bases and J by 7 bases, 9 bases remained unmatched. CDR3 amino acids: CASSLETGGAGTQYF. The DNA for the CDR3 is TGTGCCAGCAGCTTAGAAACAGGGGGCGCGGGGACCCAGTACTTC. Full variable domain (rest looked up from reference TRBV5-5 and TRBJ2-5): DAGVTQSPTHLIKTRGQQVTLRCSPISGHKSVSWYQQVLGQGPQFIFQYYEKEERGRGNFPDRFSARQFPNYSSELNVNALLLGDSALYLCASSLETGGAGTQYFGPGTRLLVL.

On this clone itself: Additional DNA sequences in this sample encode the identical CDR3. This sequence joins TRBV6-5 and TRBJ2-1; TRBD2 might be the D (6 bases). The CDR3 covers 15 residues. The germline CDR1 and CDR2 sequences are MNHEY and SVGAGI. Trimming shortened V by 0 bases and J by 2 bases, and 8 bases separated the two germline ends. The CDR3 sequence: CASSYSAGPYNEQFF. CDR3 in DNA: TGTGCCAGCAGTTACTCCGCGGGGCCCTACAATGAGCAGTTCTTC.

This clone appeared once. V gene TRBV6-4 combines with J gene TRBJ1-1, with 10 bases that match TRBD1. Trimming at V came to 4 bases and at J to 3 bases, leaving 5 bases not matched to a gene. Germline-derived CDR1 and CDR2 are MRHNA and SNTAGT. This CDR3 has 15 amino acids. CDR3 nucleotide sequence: TGTGCCAGCAGTGCTACGGACAGGGGGTACACTGAAGCTTTCTTT. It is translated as CASSATDRGYTEAFF.

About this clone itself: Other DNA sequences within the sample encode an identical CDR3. The CDR3 spells CASSPGAGEKLFF. CDR3 DNA sequence: TGTGCCAGCTCACCGGGCGCGGGTGAAAAACTGTTTTTT. This chain joins TRBV18 and TRBJ1-4; D ambiguous. V dropped 3 bases and J dropped 7 bases, with 9 bases sitting between them. Germline V gene data show CDR1 as KGHSH and CDR2 as LQKENI. CDR3 length equals 13 residues.